This is a list of T cell receptor beta chains from one sample in a study of graft-versus-host responses after intestinal transplantation. Here immunoSEQ multiplex PCR was the method, and the copy in TCRdb shows in-frame clones only, minus some. The sample contains approximately 10,000 clones, more than 70% of which appear only once. This specimen consisted of PBMCs, obtained 494 days after intestinal transplant. The receptors originated from a human patient who received an intestinal transplant, so some T cells may come from the graft donor. The CDR3 runs from the conserved cysteine through the conserved F or W. Fields, in order: D gene, J gene, V gene, clone size, CDR3 DNA, CDR3 protein. A D gene is named only where the DNA matches it firmly. Size values are once, few and many counts, or a class for expanded clones, and some rows have none.

>-|TRBJ2-7|TRBV19|-
TGTGCCAGTAGTACGGAGGGGGCGGGGGCGCAGTACTTC
CASSTEGAGAQYF
>TRBD2|TRBJ2-7|TRBV7-9|-
TGTGCCAGCAGCCCCAGGGAGGGGATCTACGAGCAGTACTTC
CASSPREGIYEQYF
>-|TRBJ1-2|TRBV19|-
TGTGCCAGTAGTATAGATGGCGCGGGGAGGGGCTACACCTTC
CASSIDGAGRGYTF
>TRBD2|TRBJ2-1|TRBV19|-
TGTGCCAGTAGTATGGGGACTAGCGGTTACAATGAGCAGTTCTTC
CASSMGTSGYNEQFF
>TRBD1|TRBJ2-4|TRBV10-3|-
TGTGCCATCAGTGAGACCGGACAGGGTGAAGCCAAAAACATTCAGTACTTC
CAISETGQGEAKNIQYF
>-|TRBJ1-5|TRBV6-1|-
TGTGCCAGCAACGCAGGGGTTCTTAGCAATCAGCCCCAGCATTTT
CASNAGVLSNQPQHF
>TRBD2|TRBJ2-1|TRBV6-6|-
TGTGCCAGCAGTTACTCTAGCGGGAGTTACAATGAGCAGTTCTTC
CASSYSSGSYNEQFF
>-|TRBJ2-5|TRBV5-1|-
TGCGCCAGCAGCCGCCTGGGCGAGACCCAGTACTTC
CASSRLGETQYF
>-|TRBJ1-4|TRBV2|-
TGTGCCAGCAGTGTCCACAGGATTACTAATGAAAAACTGTTTTTT
CASSVHRITNEKLFF
>-|TRBJ2-7|TRBV5-6|-
TGTGCCAGCAGCCGGTATCCCTACGAGCAGTACTTC
CASSRYPYEQYF
>TRBD1|TRBJ1-1|TRBV6-5|-
TGTGCCAGCAGTCCGGACAGGGGGACCGCTGAAGCTTTCTTT
CASSPDRGTAEAFF
>-|TRBJ1-2|TRBV30|-
TGTGCCTGCTGGGCGGGTGGCTACACCTTC
CACWAGGYTF
>-|TRBJ2-7|TRBV28|-
TGTGCCAGCGGGGACTTCAGCTCCTACGAGCAGTACTTC
CASGDFSSYEQYF
>TRBD1|TRBJ1-4|TRBV27|-
TGTGCCAGCAGTCCCGGGACAGGGCTTTCTACTAATGAAAAACTGTTTTTT
CASSPGTGLSTNEKLFF
>-|TRBJ1-1|TRBV27|large
TGTGCCAGCAGTTTACTGGGTGAAGCTTTCTTT
CASSLLGEAFF
>TRBD1|TRBJ1-2|TRBV6-5|-
TGTGCCAGCAGAGACCCTGGGACAGGGAACTATGGCTACACCTTC
CASRDPGTGNYGYTF
>-|TRBJ2-3|TRBV5-1|-
TGCGCCAGCGGGATATTGGGGGCTAGCACAGATACGCAGTATTTT
CASGILGASTDTQYF
>TRBD1|TRBJ1-2|TRBV5-1|-
TGCGCCAGCAGCTCCCTGGGACAGGGGGCTTTTGGCTACACCTTC
CASSSLGQGAFGYTF
>-|TRBJ1-5|TRBV4-2|-
TGTGCCAGCAGCCAAGACTCGTCAGGGTTTCAGCCCCAGCATTTT
CASSQDSSGFQPQHF
>-|TRBJ2-3|TRBV5-1|-
TGCGCCAGCAGGGAGGGCGGGGAACTCACAGATACGCAGTATTTT
CASREGGELTDTQYF
>TRBD2|TRBJ2-7|TRBV4-1|once
TGCGCCAGCAGCCAAGGAGCGGGAGGAACCTACGAGCAGTACTTC
CASSQGAGGTYEQYF
>-|TRBJ1-2|TRBV2|-
TGTGCCAGCAGTGAAAGGCAGGTCTATGGCTACACCTTC
CASSERQVYGYTF
>-|TRBJ1-1|TRBV11-3|once
TGTGCCAGCAGCTTAGGTGTAGGGGGGGACTCGGAAGCTTTCTTT
CASSLGVGGDSEAFF
>TRBD1|TRBJ1-4|TRBV5-1|-
TGCGCCAGCAGCCTATCCGGGACAGGGGTTTTTAATGAAAAACTGTTTTTT
CASSLSGTGVFNEKLFF
>TRBD1|TRBJ2-7|TRBV5-4|-
TGTGCCAGCAGCTCTAAACAGGGGGCTGGTGAGCAGTACTTC
CASSSKQGAGEQYF
>-|TRBJ1-1|TRBV5-8|-
TGTGCCAGCAGCTTGCTTCCGGACGCAGACGAAGCTTTCTTT
CASSLLPDADEAFF
>-|TRBJ2-6|TRBV30|-
TGTGCCTGGAGGTTGGGGGCTGGGGCCAACGTCCTGACTTTC
CAWRLGAGANVLTF
>-|TRBJ2-3|TRBV14|-
TGTGCCAGCAGCCAAGATCTTTTCCGGGGAGCTTCGGACCACACAGATACGCAGTATTTT
CASSQDLFRGASDHTDTQYF
>-|TRBJ2-5|TRBV5-4|-
TGTGCCAGCAGCTTAGAAAACCAAGAGACCCAGTACTTC
CASSLENQETQYF
>-|TRBJ1-5|TRBV27|-
TGTGCCAGCAGTTTATACAATGGCAATCAGCCCCAGCATTTT
CASSLYNGNQPQHF
>-|TRBJ1-5|TRBV30|-
TGTGCCTGGAGTGTAAATACCAACAATCAGCCCCAGCATTTT
CAWSVNTNNQPQHF
>TRBD2|TRBJ2-5|TRBV11-1|-
TGTGCCAGCAGCTTACAATGGGAGGGCCACGAGACCCAGTACTTC
CASSLQWEGHETQYF
>-|TRBJ1-4|TRBV15|-
TGTGCCACCAGCAGAGTTAAAGGAGGGGCGGGTGAAAAACTGTTTTTT
CATSRVKGGAGEKLFF
>-|TRBJ2-5|TRBV5-4|once
TGTGCCAGCAGCGCCAGGGGGGGAGGGATACAAGAGACCCAGTACTTC
CASSARGGGIQETQYF
>TRBD1|TRBJ2-3|TRBV27|once
TGTGCCAGCAGTATGGGACAGGGATGGGCAGATACGCAGTATTTT
CASSMGQGWADTQYF
>TRBD2|TRBJ2-5|TRBV14|-
TGTGCCAGCAGCCAAGATAAGATAGCGGGGGAGACCCAGTACTTC
CASSQDKIAGETQYF
>-|TRBJ2-7|TRBV27|few
TGTGCCAGCAGTTTAGACGGGAGCTCCTACGAGCAGTACTTC
CASSLDGSSYEQYF
>-|TRBJ1-5|TRBV5-1|-
TGCGCCAGCAGCACGGGGGACGGCAATCAGCCCCAGCATTTT
CASSTGDGNQPQHF
>TRBD1|TRBJ1-1|TRBV15|-
TGTGCCACCAGTACGGCTACCGGGACAGGGGGGACTGAAGCTTTCTTT
CATSTATGTGGTEAFF
>TRBD1|TRBJ2-7|TRBV7-3|-
TGTGCCAGCAGCCGGGACAGGGACTACGAGCAGTACTTC
CASSRDRDYEQYF